A selection of T cell receptor beta chains follows, all from one sample in a study of identical twins. TCRdb reanalysed the 5' RACE reads using MiXCR and keeps one entry per CDR3 protein. The table includes around 490,000 distinct CDR3 sequences, roughly an eighth detected once. These same records also appear under a second study, on yellow fever vaccine responses in identical twins.

The sequenced sample consisted of CD4+ T cells sorted from blood. These receptors were taken from a woman aged 18-30 years in good health. CDR3s leave out the opening cysteine and the closing phenylalanine or tryptophan. Some rows have no size entry. The others give once, few or many, or a class for an expanded clone.

11 . TRBJ2-1 TRBV20-1 SAQRLPQGEQF
14 many TRBJ2-2 TRBV24-1 ATSDPGQGTTGELF
13 few TRBJ1-5 TRBV28 ASSFRDRATQPQH
13 many TRBJ2-3 TRBV20-1 SASSSVGRTDTQY
13 . TRBJ2-7 TRBV7-2 ASSLTGTGVNEQY
14 few TRBJ2-3 TRBV7-2 ASSESTSGSSDTQY
18 . TRBJ2-5 TRBV6-2/TRBV6-3 ASSSQPPGVAGAREETQY
13 . TRBJ2-1 TRBV5-1 ASKPLGQGYNEQF
9 few TRBJ2-5 TRBV7-9 ASRRETGAY
13 . TRBJ2-7 TRBV3-1 ASSQDSGHPYEQY
6 many TRBJ2-7 TRBV21-1 ARVFYM
10 few TRBJ1-1 TRBV28 GTQGGWTEAF
14 . TRBJ2-5 TRBV7-2 ASSRSIRGPQETQY
17 . TRBJ2-3 TRBV11-2 ASSLDPGTSGRGTDTQY
16 . TRBJ2-5 TRBV30 AWSWMTAGTGASETQY
9 . TRBJ2-5 TRBV20-1 SAPGQETQY
14 . TRBJ2-5 TRBV3-1 ASSPRTSGRLETQY
16 few TRBJ2-4 TRBV9 ASSVEVAGQGTKNIQY
12 many TRBJ2-7 TRBV5-1 ASSLVGFPYEQY
11 . TRBJ2-3 TRBV30 AWSMEGRDTQY
12 many TRBJ2-7 TRBV12-3/TRBV12-4 ASSPGTGLYEQY
14 . TRBJ2-5 TRBV10-3 AISEGSGGAVETQY
14 many TRBJ2-1 TRBV9 ASSVGTSNLYNEQF
12 . TRBJ2-7 TRBV28 ASIRTGGSYEQY
15 few TRBJ1-5 TRBV23-1 ASSHTGSGDRALPQH
11 many TRBJ2-1 TRBV12-3/TRBV12-4 ASSFQTGGEAF